This TCR beta chain was identified in a study of T cells after yellow fever vaccination. Study-level points and caveats: Any FACS-sorted repertoire could hold abundant clonotypes that contaminate it from the bulk population. Reappearance after the booster was seen for most primary-vaccination clones, at approximately 97% CD4 and around 90% CD8.

TCRdb independently ran MiXCR on the 5' RACE reads; one entry per CDR3 protein. The data hold a few hundred thousand distinct CDR3 sequences, with about a sixth observed a single time. This clonotype was counted many times. Its target is unknown. The CDR3 spans 15 residues. The V and J ends lost 4 bases and 3 bases, in that order; junction bases with no gene match: 7. Germline CDR1 reads MNHNS; CDR2 reads SASEGT. The chain uses TRBV6-1 and TRBJ2-5; 8 nucleotides agree with TRBD1. The TCR was taken from a man aged 18-30 years who received the YFV17D yellow fever vaccine. This sample comprised PBMCs, obtained 4 to 6 days after the first yellow fever vaccination. The CDR3 bases are TGTGCCAGCAGTGTTGGACAGGGCCTAAAAGAGACCCAGTACTTC. This codes for CASSVGQGLKETQYF.